This T cell receptor beta chain is from a study of blood T cell repertoires in COVID-19. Study summary: Spain, Italy and the United States supplied samples that represented acute and convalescent COVID-19. Nucleic acid was either cDNA or gDNA, and it came from T cells, B-cell-depleted T cells, or PBMCs.

Sequenced by immunoSEQ multiplex PCR; TCRdb stores in-frame clones only, minus some. The table includes about 100,000 clones, approximately 90% detected once. The sequenced sample consisted of peripheral blood. This clonotype was sampled from a man aged 50-60 years with active COVID-19.

The CDR3 nucleotides are TGTGCCAGCAGTACTCCCAGGGGGCGGCAGGAAGCTTTCTTT. It is translated as CASSTPRGRQEAFF. The rearrangement joins TRBV6-2 or TRBV6-3 to TRBJ1-1, with 8 bases lining up with TRBD1. Trimming cost V 5 bases and J 8 bases; bases outside gene matches: 10. The V gene's germline CDR1 is MNHEY and CDR2 SVGEGT. The CDR3 is made up of 14 amino acids.